This TCR beta chain was sequenced for a study of cytotoxic CD8 clonotypes in ibrutinib-treated CLL. Study in general: Complete response was seen in 2 patients and partial in roughly 25; about twelve progressed and some 14 stayed remitted after a median approximately 70 months. Per sample, productive templates averaged around 230,000 and productive rearrangements averaged approximately 87,000. Notes on the study in general: Relative to age-matched healthy donors, clonality at baseline was higher, and it tracked circulating CD8+ T-cell counts.

Depth targeted 1 in 200,000 to 1 in 1 million T cells, averaging approximately 9.9x coverage per clonotype. Libraries were prepared by immunoSEQ multiplex PCR; TCRdb keeps only in-frame clonotypes and omits some of them. Among more than 300,000 clones listed, almost 80% were seen once. V was shortened by 5 bases and J by 3 bases, with 13 bases between the two germline ends. CDR3 length: 14 amino acids. From germline, CDR1 is SGHRS and CDR2 YFSETQ. As to this clone: Antigen unknown.

This rearrangement joins TRBV5-1 to TRBJ2-3; no firm D call. The specimen was PBMCs, collected before ibrutinib treatment. The sequence was obtained from a human donor with chronic lymphocytic leukemia. The CDR3 sequence is CASRSLLLTDTQYF. The DNA for the CDR3 is TGCGCCAGCAGAAGTCTATTACTAACAGATACGCAGTATTTT.